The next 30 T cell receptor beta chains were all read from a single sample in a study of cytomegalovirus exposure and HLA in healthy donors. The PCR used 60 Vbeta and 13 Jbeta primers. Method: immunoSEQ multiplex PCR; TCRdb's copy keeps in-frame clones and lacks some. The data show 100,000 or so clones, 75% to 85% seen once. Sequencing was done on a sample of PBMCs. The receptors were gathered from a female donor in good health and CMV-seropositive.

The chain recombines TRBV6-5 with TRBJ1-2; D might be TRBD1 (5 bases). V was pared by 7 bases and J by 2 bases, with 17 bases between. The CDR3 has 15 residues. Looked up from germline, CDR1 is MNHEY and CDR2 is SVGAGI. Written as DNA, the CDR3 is TGTGCCAGCACCAGCGGGGGGAGGGGAAACTATGGCTACACCTTC. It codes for CASTSGGRGNYGYTF.

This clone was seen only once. The CDR3 nucleotides read TGTGCCAGCAGTTTCCAGAGCAATCAGCCCCAGCATTTT. Residues: CASSFQSNQPQHF. The rearrangement joins TRBV27 to TRBJ1-5; D call uncertain. V dropped 3 bases and J dropped 1 base, with 4 bases sitting between them. The CDR3 loop spans 13 amino acids. Germline V gene data show CDR1 as MNHEY and CDR2 as SMNVEV (reference sequence).

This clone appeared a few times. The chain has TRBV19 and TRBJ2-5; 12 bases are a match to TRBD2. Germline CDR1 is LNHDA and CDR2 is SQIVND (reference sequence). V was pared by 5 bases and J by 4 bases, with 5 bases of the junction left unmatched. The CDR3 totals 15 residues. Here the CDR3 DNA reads TGTGCCAGTAGTGATCTAGCGGGAGGGCCAGAGACCCAGTACTTC. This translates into CASSDLAGGPETQYF. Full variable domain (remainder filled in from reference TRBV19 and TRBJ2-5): DGGITQSPKYLFRKEGQNVTLSCEQNLNHDAMYWYRQDPGQGLRLIYYSQIVNDFQKGDIAEGYSVSREKKESFPLTVTSAQKNPTAFYLCASSDLAGGPETQYFGPGTRLLVL.

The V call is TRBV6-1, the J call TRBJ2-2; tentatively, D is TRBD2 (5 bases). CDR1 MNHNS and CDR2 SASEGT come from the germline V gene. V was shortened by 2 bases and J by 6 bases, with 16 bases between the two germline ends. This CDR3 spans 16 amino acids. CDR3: CASSESQWRAAGELFF. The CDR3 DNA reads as TGTGCCAGCAGTGAATCGCAGTGGCGGGCAGCCGGGGAGCTGTTTTTT.

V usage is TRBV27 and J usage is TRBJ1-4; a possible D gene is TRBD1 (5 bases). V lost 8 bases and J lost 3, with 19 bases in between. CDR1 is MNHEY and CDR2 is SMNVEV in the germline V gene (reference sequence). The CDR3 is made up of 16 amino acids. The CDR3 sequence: CASPLRGEEANEKLFF. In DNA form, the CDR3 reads TGTGCCAGCCCCCTTCGAGGGGAGGAAGCTAATGAAAAACTGTTTTTT.

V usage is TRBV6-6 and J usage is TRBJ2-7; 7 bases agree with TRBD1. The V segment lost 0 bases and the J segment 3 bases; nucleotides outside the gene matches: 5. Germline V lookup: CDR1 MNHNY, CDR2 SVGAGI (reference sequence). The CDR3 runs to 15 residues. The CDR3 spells CASSYSSSGGYEQYF. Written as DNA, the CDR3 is TGTGCCAGCAGTTACTCGTCCTCAGGGGGCTACGAGCAGTACTTC.

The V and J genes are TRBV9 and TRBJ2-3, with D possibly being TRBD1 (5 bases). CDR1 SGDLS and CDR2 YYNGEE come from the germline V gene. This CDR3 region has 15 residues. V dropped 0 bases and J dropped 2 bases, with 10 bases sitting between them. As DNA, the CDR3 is TGTGCCAGCAGCGTAGGACAGAGGTTCACAGATACGCAGTATTTT. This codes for CASSVGQRFTDTQYF.

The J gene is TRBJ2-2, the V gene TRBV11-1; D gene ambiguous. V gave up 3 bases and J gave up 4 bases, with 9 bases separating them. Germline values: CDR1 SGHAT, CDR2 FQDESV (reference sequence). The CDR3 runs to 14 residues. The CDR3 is CASSFKTGTGELFF. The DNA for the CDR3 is TGTGCCAGCAGCTTTAAGACGGGCACCGGGGAGCTGTTTTTT.

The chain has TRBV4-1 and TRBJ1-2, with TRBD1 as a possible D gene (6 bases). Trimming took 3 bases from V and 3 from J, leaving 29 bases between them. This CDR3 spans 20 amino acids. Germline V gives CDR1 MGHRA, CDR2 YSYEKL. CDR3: CASSHPPAVGAGVADYGYTF. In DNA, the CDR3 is TGCGCCAGCAGCCACCCCCCCGCAGTGGGGGCCGGGGTGGCTGACTATGGCTACACCTTC.

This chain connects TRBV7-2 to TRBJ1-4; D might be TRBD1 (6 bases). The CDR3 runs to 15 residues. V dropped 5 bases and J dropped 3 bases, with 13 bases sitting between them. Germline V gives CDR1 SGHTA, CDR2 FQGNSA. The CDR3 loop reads CASSKRTAPNEKLFF. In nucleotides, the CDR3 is TGTGCCAGCAGCAAACGGACAGCCCCTAATGAAAAACTGTTTTTT.

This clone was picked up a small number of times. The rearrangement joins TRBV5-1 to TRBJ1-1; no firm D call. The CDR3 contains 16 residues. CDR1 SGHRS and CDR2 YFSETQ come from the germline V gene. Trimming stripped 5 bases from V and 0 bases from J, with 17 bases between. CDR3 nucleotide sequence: TGCGCCAGCAGTATCGCCGGGATTACTATGAACACTGAAGCTTTCTTT. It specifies CASSIAGITMNTEAFF.

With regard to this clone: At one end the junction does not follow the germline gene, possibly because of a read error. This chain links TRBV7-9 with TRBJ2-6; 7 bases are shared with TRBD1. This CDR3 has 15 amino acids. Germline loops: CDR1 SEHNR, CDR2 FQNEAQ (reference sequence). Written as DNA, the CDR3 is TGTTCCAGCTTCCAGGGGGTGTCTGGGGCCAACGTCCTGACTTTC. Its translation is CSSFQGVSGANVLTF. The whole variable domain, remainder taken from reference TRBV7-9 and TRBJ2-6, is DTGVSQNPRHKITKRGQNVTFRCDPISEHNRLYWYRQTLGQGPEFLTYFQNEAQLEKSRLLSDRFSAERPKGSFSTLEIQRTEQGDSAMYLCSSFQGVSGANVLTFGAGSRLTVL.

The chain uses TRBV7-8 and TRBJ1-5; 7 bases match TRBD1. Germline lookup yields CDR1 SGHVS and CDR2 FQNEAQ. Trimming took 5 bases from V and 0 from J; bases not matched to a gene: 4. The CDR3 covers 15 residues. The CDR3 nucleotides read TGTGCCAGCAGCACAAACAGGGGTAGCAATCAGCCCCAGCATTTT. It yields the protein CASSTNRGSNQPQHF.

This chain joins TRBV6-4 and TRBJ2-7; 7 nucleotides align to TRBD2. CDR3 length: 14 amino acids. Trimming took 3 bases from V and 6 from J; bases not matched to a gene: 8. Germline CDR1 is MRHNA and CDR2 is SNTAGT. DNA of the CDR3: TGTGCCAGCAGTGAGGTGGGCGGGGGTAGCGAGCAGTACTTC. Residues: CASSEVGGGSEQYF.

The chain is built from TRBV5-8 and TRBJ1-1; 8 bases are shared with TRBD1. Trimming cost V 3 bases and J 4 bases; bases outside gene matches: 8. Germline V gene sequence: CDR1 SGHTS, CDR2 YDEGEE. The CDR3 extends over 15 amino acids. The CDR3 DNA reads TGTGCCAGCAGCTCCGACAGGGGCCGGATCACTGAAGCTTTCTTT. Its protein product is CASSSDRGRITEAFF.

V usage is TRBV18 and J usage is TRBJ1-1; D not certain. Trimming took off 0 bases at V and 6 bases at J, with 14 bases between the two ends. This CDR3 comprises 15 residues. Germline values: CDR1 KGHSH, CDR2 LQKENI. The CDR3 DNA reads TGTGCCAGCTCACCACCCGCGGGCGGTGTCCCTGAAGCTTTCTTT. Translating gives CASSPPAGGVPEAFF.

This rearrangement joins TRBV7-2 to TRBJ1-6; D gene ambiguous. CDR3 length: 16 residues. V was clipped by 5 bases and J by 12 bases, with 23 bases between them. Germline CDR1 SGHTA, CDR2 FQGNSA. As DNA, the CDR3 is TGTGCCAGCAGCCGACGGGGAGGCTCCCCACCAGGACCCCTCCACTTT. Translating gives CASSRRGGSPPGPLHF.

CDR3 in DNA: TGTGCCAGCAGTTCGGGACTCTCCTACGAGCAGTACTTC. This sequence encodes CASSSGLSYEQYF. V usage is TRBV2 and J usage is TRBJ2-7; perhaps TRBD2 as D (6 bases). The germline V and J ends were trimmed by 5 bases and 0 bases, with 8 bases remaining between them. The CDR3 sequence is 13 residues long. Germline V CDR1 and CDR2: SNHLY, FYNNEI. The variable domain in full, completed from reference TRBV2 and TRBJ2-7, reads EPEVTQTPSHQVTQMGQEVILRCVPISNHLYFYWYRQILGQKVEFLVSFYNNEISEKSEIFDDQFSVERPDGSNFTLKIRSTKLEDSAMYFCASSSGLSYEQYFGPGTRLTVT.

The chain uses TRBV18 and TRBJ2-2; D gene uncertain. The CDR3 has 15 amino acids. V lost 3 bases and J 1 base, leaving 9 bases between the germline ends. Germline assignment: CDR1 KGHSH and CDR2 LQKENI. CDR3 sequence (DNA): TGTGCCAGCTCACCGTGGCAGGTGAACACCGGGGAGCTGTTTTTT. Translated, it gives CASSPWQVNTGELFF.

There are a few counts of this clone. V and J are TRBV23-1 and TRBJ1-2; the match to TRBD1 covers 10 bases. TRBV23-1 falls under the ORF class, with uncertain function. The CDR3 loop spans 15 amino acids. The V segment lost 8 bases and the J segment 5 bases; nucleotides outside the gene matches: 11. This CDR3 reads CASPILGTGEYGYTF. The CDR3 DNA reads TGCGCCAGCCCTATTTTAGGGACAGGGGAATATGGCTACACCTTC.

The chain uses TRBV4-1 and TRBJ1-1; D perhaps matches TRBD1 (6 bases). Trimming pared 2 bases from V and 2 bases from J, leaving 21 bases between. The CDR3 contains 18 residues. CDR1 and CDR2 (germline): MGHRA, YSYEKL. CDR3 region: CASSQSPSPTGRNTEAFF. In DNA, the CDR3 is TGCGCCAGCAGCCAAAGCCCCTCCCCGACAGGCCGAAACACTGAAGCTTTCTTT.

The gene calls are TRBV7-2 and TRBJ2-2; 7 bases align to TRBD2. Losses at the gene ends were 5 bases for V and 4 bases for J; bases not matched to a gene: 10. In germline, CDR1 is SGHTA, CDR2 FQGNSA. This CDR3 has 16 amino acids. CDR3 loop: CASSPPGLGATGELFF. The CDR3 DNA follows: TGTGCCAGCAGCCCCCCTGGACTAGGCGCCACCGGGGAGCTGTTTTTT. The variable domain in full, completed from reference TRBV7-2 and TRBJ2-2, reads GAGVSQSPSNKVTEKGKDVELRCDPISGHTALYWYRQSLGQGLEFLIYFQGNSAPDKSGLPSDRFSAERTGGSVSTLTIQRTQQEDSAVYLCASSPPGLGATGELFFGEGSRLTVL.

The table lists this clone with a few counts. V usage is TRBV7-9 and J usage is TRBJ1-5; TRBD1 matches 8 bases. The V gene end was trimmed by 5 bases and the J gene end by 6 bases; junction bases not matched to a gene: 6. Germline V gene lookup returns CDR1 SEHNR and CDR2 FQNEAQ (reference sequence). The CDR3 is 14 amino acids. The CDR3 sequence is CASSRTGGAQPQHF. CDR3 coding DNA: TGTGCCAGCAGCCGTACAGGGGGGGCTCAGCCCCAGCATTTT.

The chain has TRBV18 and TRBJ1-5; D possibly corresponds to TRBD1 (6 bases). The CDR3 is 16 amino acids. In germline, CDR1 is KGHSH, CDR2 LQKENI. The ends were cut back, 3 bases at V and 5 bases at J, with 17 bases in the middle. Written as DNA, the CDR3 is TGTGCCAGCTCACCCCGTCGGGGGGGCTGGGATCAGCCCCAGCATTTT. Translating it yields CASSPRRGGWDQPQHF.

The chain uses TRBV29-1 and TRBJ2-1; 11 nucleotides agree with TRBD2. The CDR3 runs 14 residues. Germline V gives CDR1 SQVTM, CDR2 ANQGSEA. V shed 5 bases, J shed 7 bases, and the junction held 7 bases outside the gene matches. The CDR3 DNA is TGCAGCGTTTTAGCGGGGGGGCGGCTGAATGAGCAGTTCTTC. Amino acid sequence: CSVLAGGRLNEQFF.

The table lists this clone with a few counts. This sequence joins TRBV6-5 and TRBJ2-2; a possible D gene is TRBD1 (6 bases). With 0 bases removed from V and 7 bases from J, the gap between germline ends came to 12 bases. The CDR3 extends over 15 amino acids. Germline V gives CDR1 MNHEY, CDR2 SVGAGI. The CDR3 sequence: CASSYSSQGIGELFF. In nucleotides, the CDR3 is TGTGCCAGCAGTTACTCGTCCCAGGGGATCGGGGAGCTGTTTTTT.

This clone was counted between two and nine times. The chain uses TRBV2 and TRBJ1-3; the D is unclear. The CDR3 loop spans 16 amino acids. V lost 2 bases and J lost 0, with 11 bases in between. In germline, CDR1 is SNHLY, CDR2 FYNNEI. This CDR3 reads CASSEYRLDSGNTIYF. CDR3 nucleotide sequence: TGTGCCAGCAGTGAATACCGACTCGACTCTGGAAACACCATATATTTT. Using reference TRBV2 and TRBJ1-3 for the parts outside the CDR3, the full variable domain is EPEVTQTPSHQVTQMGQEVILRCVPISNHLYFYWYRQILGQKVEFLVSFYNNEISEKSEIFDDQFSVERPDGSNFTLKIRSTKLEDSAMYFCASSEYRLDSGNTIYFGEGSWLTVV.

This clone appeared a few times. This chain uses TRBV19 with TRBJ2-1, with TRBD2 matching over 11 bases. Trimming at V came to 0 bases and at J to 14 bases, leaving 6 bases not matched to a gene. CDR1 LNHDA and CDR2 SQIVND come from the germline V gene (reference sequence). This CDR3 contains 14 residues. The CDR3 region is CASSIDGLAGIEFF. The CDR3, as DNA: TGTGCCAGTAGTATAGACGGACTAGCGGGCATTGAGTTCTTC.

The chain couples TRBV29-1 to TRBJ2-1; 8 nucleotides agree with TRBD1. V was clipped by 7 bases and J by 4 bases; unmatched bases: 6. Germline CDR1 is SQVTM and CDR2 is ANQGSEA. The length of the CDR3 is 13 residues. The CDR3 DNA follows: TGCAGCGCCGACAGGGGCGCTTACAATGAGCAGTTCTTC. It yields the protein CSADRGAYNEQFF.

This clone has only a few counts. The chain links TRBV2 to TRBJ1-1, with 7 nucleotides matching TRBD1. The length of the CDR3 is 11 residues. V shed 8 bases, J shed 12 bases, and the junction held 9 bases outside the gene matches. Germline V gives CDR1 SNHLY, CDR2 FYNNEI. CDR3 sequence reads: CASEDRESTFF. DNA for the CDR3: TGTGCCAGCGAAGACAGGGAGTCGACTTTCTTT.